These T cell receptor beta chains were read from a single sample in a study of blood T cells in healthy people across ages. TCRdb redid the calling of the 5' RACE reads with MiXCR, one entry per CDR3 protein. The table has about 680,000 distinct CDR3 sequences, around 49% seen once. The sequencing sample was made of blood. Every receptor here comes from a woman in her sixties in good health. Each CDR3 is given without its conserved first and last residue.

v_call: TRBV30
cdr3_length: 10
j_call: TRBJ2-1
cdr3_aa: AWSARGPSQF

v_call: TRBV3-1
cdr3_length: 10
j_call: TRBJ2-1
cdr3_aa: ASSQSSREQF

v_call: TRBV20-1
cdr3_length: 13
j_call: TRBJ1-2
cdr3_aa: SARDPGAATYGHT

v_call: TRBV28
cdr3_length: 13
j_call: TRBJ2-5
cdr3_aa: ASRPGRSYQETQY

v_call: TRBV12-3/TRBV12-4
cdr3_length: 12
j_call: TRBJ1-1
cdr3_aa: ASRADRENTEAF

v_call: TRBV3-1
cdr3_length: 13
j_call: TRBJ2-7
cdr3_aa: ASSQAQGGTYEQY

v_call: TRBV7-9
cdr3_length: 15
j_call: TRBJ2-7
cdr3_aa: ASSLFQAGGSSYEQY

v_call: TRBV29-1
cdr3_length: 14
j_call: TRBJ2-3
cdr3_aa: SVEDLGGRYTDTQY

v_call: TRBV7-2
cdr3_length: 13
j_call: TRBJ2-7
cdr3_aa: ASSQEAGPTYEQY

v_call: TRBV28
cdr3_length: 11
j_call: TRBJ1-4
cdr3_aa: ASRGTANEKLF

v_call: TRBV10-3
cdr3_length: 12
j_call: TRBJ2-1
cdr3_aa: AIKGGTSNNEQF

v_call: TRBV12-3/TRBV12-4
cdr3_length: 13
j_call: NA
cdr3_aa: ASSPPPLSQNEQY

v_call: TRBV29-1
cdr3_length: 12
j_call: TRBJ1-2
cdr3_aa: SVDLADTNYGYT

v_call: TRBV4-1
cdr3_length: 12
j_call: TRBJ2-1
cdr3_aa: ASSQASSYNEQF

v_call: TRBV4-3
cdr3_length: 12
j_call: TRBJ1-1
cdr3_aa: ASSQRDMNTEAF

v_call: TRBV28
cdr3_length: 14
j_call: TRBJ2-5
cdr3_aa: ASSLSATRWQETQY

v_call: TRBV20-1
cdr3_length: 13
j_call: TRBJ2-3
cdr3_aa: SARGTSGRTDTQY